This TCR beta chain emerged from a study of T-cell reconstitution after alpha-beta-depleted transplantation in children. Study observations and caveats: Surviving recipient T cells and thymic progenitors underlay high day-60 TCRbeta diversity in some patients. About two months after transplant, alpha-beta T cells reportedly came from several hundred expanded graft clones.

Points on this clonotype: Its antigen is unidentified. A much larger clone is a single base away; this may be a read error.

The CDR3 is 13 residues long. CDR1 and CDR2 (germline): SGHRS, YFSETQ. The library targeted TCRbeta and was prepared with unique molecular identifiers. TCRdb reanalysed the PCR reads using MiXCR and keeps one entry per CDR3 protein. This table has over 90,000 distinct CDR3 sequences, about 7.5% appearing once. This sequence originates from a boy aged 2-15 years with acute lymphoblastic leukemia, due to receive a stem cell transplant. V usage is TRBV5-1 and J usage is TRBJ2-7; D unclear. The starting material was PBMCs, obtained before TCRalphabeta/CD19-depleted stem cell transplant. CDR3 sequence: CASSSRTSCEQYF. The CDR3, as DNA: TGCGCCAGCAGCTCACGGACCTCCTGCGAGCAGTACTTC. Full variable domain (outside the CDR3, taken from reference TRBV5-1 and TRBJ2-7): KAGVTQTPRYLIKTRGQQVTLSCSPISGHRSVSWYQQTPGQGLQFLFEYFSETQRNKGNFPGRFSGRQFSNSRSEMNVSTLELGDSALYLCASSSRTSCEQYFGPGTRLTVT.